This T cell receptor (beta chain) was captured in a study of cytomegalovirus exposure and HLA in healthy donors. The wider study: A prior analysis found fewer than 120 million unique TCR beta sequences from around 180 million T cells.

The PCR was carried out with 60 Vbeta primers and 13 Jbeta primers. Libraries were prepared by immunoSEQ multiplex PCR; TCRdb keeps only in-frame clonotypes and omits some of them. This repertoire includes about 160,000 clones. In germline, CDR1 is SGDLS, CDR2 YYNGEE. The CDR3 contains 17 residues. Trimming cost V 0 bases and J 0 bases, with 13 bases left between them. This TCR derives from a woman in her fifties or sixties in good health and CMV-seronegative. The specimen sequenced was PBMCs. The chain is built from TRBV9 and TRBJ2-1; D may be TRBD2 (6 bases). The CDR3 DNA follows: TGTGCCAGCAGCGTAGAGCTAGCGCCGAGCTCCTACAATGAGCAGTTCTTC. Amino acids: CASSVELAPSSYNEQFF.